Presented here are 2 T cell receptor beta chains from one specimen sequenced in a study of CD8 T cells in ankylosing spondylitis (TCRdb year 2017). Library preparation was by 5' RACE. The sequencing machine was an Illumina HiSeq 2500. TCRdb applied fastp at Q25 and MiXCR to the public reads, then kept only in-frame beta chains. Each entry merges the rows of one CDR3 protein and shows their most common DNA and genes. In this sample the table shows some 220,000 distinct CDR3 sequences, over 9.5% of which occur a single time. The ten biggest clones cover about 3% of the sample. Sample: blood, either unsorted or a sorted T cell fraction (not recorded which). The receptors here all came from a male donor with ankylosing spondylitis or in good health (not recorded which).

Ten or more counts support this clonotype. The chain couples TRBV11-2 to TRBJ1-2; tentatively, D is TRBD1 (6 bases). The CDR3 has 15 residues. Germline CDR1 SGHAT, CDR2 FQNNGV. V dropped 4 bases and J dropped 0 bases, with 12 bases sitting between them. CDR3 sequence: CASSSHRDTNYGYTF. The CDR3 DNA sequence: TGTGCCAGCAGCTCTCACCGGGACACTAACTATGGCTACACCTTC.

This clonotype has ten or more counts. This chain links TRBV12-3 or TRBV12-4 with TRBJ1-3; possibly TRBD1 for D (6 bases). The CDR3 sequence is 16 residues long. The V and J ends lost 6 bases and 0 bases respectively, with 15 bases between them. In DNA, the CDR3 is TGTGCCAGCAGCCCCGGACAGTCCTTCTCTGGAAACACCATATATTTT. It codes for CASSPGQSFSGNTIYF.